The table lists the clone carrying this T cell receptor (beta chain) with a few counts. This sample is part of a study of blood T cell repertoires in COVID-19. About the research overall: Samples representing acute and convalescent COVID-19 were sourced from the United States, Italy and Spain. From T cells, B-cell-depleted T cells, or PBMCs came the material, which was cDNA or gDNA.

Assay used: immunoSEQ multiplex PCR; TCRdb lists only in-frame clones, some missing. This table holds 350,000 to 450,000 clones, around 92% found once. What was sequenced was peripheral blood. The source of this sequence is a man in his forties with acute or convalescent COVID-19.

The CDR3 sequence is CASSPQRTATYEQYF. The CDR3 nucleotides read TGTGCCAGCTCACCTCAAAGGACAGCCACCTACGAGCAGTACTTC. The rearrangement links TRBV18 to TRBJ2-7; a possible D gene is TRBD1 (6 bases). Between the trimmed V and J ends, which lost 3 bases and 2 bases, there was a span of 14 bases. CDR1 and CDR2 from the germline V gene are KGHSH and LQKENI. The CDR3 extends over 15 amino acids.